Here is one TCR beta chain with its context. This table comes from immunoSEQ multiplex PCR, and its TCRdb copy is limited to in-frame clones, with some not included. The sample carries 95,000 to 150,000 clones, around 87% recorded once. The data belong to a study of control samples from healthy donors and cancer patients. Deletions cut 4 bases from V and 7 bases from J, with 28 bases between. CDR1 is MNHEY, CDR2 SMNVEV, per germline (reference sequence). The CDR3 is 18 amino acids. The chain joins TRBV27 to TRBJ1-2; tentative D call: TRBD1 (5 bases). The material sequenced was blood. This clonotype was sampled from a man between 60 and 70 years old in good health. The CDR3 sequence is CASSWSARGGREGSGYTF. The CDR3 DNA reads as TGTGCCAGCAGTTGGTCAGCACGGGGTGGCAGGGAAGGGAGTGGCTACACCTTC.